These T cell receptor beta chains were read from a single sample in a study of T cells after yellow fever vaccination. TCRdb re-called the 5' RACE reads through MiXCR, storing one row per CDR3 protein. This sample yields 500,000 to 650,000 distinct CDR3 sequences, of which approximately 15% are seen a single time; over 11% belongs to the top ten. Sequencing used PBMCs, obtained on the day of the yellow fever booster vaccination. The receptors originated from a man between 25 and 39 years old who received the YFV17D yellow fever vaccine. Both conserved end residues are part of each CDR3. Each record gives: V gene, D gene, clone size, J gene, CDR3 DNA, CDR3 protein. The D gene is left open where the match is weak. Rows give clone size only sometimes, using once, few, many, or a class for an expanded clone.

>TRBV12-3/TRBV12-4|.|few|TRBJ2-2
TGTGCCAGCAGTCCTACACAGGGTCTAGGCGGTCGCAGGGAGCTGTTTTTT
CASSPTQGLGGRRELFF
>TRBV7-9|.|few|TRBJ2-7
TGTGCCAGCAGCTTAGCGGAGGGTCTCAAGGACGAGCAGTACTTC
CASSLAEGLKDEQYF
>TRBV5-1|.|.|TRBJ1-1
TGCGCCAGCGCTACCAGGGCGGGGAACACTGAAGCTTTCTTT
CASATRAGNTEAFF
>TRBV20-1|TRBD2|.|TRBJ2-7
TGCAGTGCTCCCGGGACTAGCGGGAGTTCGGCCTACGAGCAGTACTTC
CSAPGTSGSSAYEQYF
>TRBV7-2|.|.|TRBJ2-2
TGTGCCAGCAGCGCCCGACAGGACGGGGAGCTGTTTTTT
CASSARQDGELFF
>TRBV5-1|.|few|TRBJ2-7
TGCGCCAGCAGCCCAGGGCCCCAACGGCAGGGGAACTACGAGCAGTACTTC
CASSPGPQRQGNYEQYF
>TRBV5-1|TRBD2|.|TRBJ2-5
TGCGCCAGCAGCACCATAGCGGGAGGGCCTGGGAAGACCCAGTACTTC
CASSTIAGGPGKTQYF
>TRBV28|.|.|TRBJ2-1
TGTGCCAGCAGCGTGGGTGGGGGGCCCTACGATGAGCAGTTCTTC
CASSVGGGPYDEQFF
>TRBV29-1|.|few|TRBJ1-1
TGCAGCGCCGAGGCGGCCTCTGAAGCTTTCTTT
CSAEAASEAFF
>TRBV20-1|.|few|TRBJ2-7
TGCAGTGCTGAGCGGCTAACCAACTACGAGCAGTACTTC
CSAERLTNYEQYF
>TRBV4-3|.|few|TRBJ2-6
TGCGCCAGCAGCCAAGATCGAGGCGGGCCGGGCGGGGCCAACGTCCTGACTTTC
CASSQDRGGPGGANVLTF
>TRBV6-2/TRBV6-3|.|few|TRBJ2-2
TGTGCCAGCGGCCGCCGCAGGGTGGCCGGGGAGCTGTTTTTT
CASGRRRVAGELFF
>TRBV28|.|.|TRBJ2-1
TGTGCCAGCAAACAGGGTGTCAGAAATGAGCAGTTCTTC
CASKQGVRNEQFF
>TRBV7-2|.|.|TRBJ1-2
TGTGCCAGCGTCGGGTCTAACTATGGCTACACCTTC
CASVGSNYGYTF
>TRBV6-5|.|.|TRBJ2-7
TGTGCCAGCAGTTTGAGCAGTGACCCCTACGAGCAGTACTTC
CASSLSSDPYEQYF
>TRBV6-5|.|many|TRBJ2-2
TGTGCCAGCAGGGGGAACACCGGGGAGCTGTTTTTT
CASRGNTGELFF
>TRBV6-2/TRBV6-3|TRBD2|few|TRBJ2-5
TGTGCCAGCAGTTACCGCTGGGCGGGAGTCGAGACCCAGTACTTC
CASSYRWAGVETQYF
>TRBV4-2|.|few|TRBJ1-4
TGTGCCAGCAGCCAGAGCACCGGGACTTCTGAAAAACTGTTTTTT
CASSQSTGTSEKLFF
>TRBV10-3|.|.|TRBJ2-3
TGTGCCAATCAGGGGGGCGCAGAAGATACGCAGTATTTT
CANQGGAEDTQYF
>TRBV20-1|TRBD2|.|TRBJ2-1
TGCTGTGCTACCCCTTTGGCTAGCGGGGCGGCCAATGAGCAGTTCTTC
CCATPLASGAANEQFF
>TRBV20-1|TRBD1|few|TRBJ2-1
TGCAGTGCGACCGGGACAGAGGGTTTCGATGAGCAGTTCTTC
CSATGTEGFDEQFF
>TRBV10-3|.|.|TRBJ2-3
TGTGCCATCAGTGAGTCGATAGGGATAAGCACAGATACGCAGTATTTT
CAISESIGISTDTQYF
>TRBV14|TRBD1|few|TRBJ2-7
TGTGCCAGCAGCCAACCTACAGGGGGGGAGCAGTACTTC
CASSQPTGGEQYF
>TRBV9|.|few|TRBJ1-3
TGTGCCAGCAGCGGACAGGAGGCCTCTGGAAACACCATATATTTT
CASSGQEASGNTIYF
>TRBV7-2|.|.|TRBJ2-7
TGTGCCAGCAGCTTTGGGGAGTCCTCCTACGAGCAGTACTTC
CASSFGESSYEQYF
>TRBV20-1|.|.|TRBJ2-1
TGCAGTGCTCCCTTAATGGTCGGGTCCAATGAGCAGTTCTTC
CSAPLMVGSNEQFF
>TRBV29-1|.|few|TRBJ1-5
TGCAGCGTTGCACAGGCCGATAGCAATCAGCCCCAGCATTTT
CSVAQADSNQPQHF
>TRBV29-1|.|.|TRBJ2-5
TGCAGCGTTGAAAGCCCCGAAGAGACCCAGTACTTC
CSVESPEETQYF
>TRBV7-9|.|few|TRBJ2-1
TGTGCCAGCAGCTCGGGGCGGGGGACAGACAATGAGCAGTTCTTC
CASSSGRGTDNEQFF
>TRBV29-1|TRBD2|few|TRBJ2-3
TGCAGCGTTGCCGGACTAGCGGGAGGGATCACAGATACGCAGTATTTT
CSVAGLAGGITDTQYF
>TRBV30|.|few|TRBJ1-6
TGTGCCTGGAGTCGACAGGACCATTCACCCCTCCACTTT
CAWSRQDHSPLHF
>TRBV20-1|.|.|TRBJ2-3
TGCAGTGCCCATAGCCCGACCTGGGAGGTCGATACGCAGTATTTT
CSAHSPTWEVDTQYF
>TRBV6-2/TRBV6-3|.|.|TRBJ2-5
TGTGCCAGCAATCCGGGACGGATCTTAGGGGAGACCCAGTACTTC
CASNPGRILGETQYF
>TRBV13|TRBD2|few|TRBJ2-3
TGTGCCAGCAGCCTCCTCCCAGCGGGAGGCCGAACAGATACGCAGTATTTT
CASSLLPAGGRTDTQYF
>TRBV12-3/TRBV12-4|.|.|TRBJ2-1
TGTGCCAGCAGTTTACCAGCGGAGGGTAAGATCTTC
CASSLPAEGKIF
>TRBV6-2/TRBV6-3|.|.|TRBJ1-6
TGTGCCAGCAGCATTGGAACACCTCTCCACTTT
CASSIGTPLHF
>TRBV14|.|few|TRBJ2-1
TGTGCCAGCAGCCAAGATAGTGTCGGGGTTTATTTCTTC
CASSQDSVGVYFF
>TRBV11-2|.|.|TRBJ2-7
TGTGCCAGCAGCTCGCAATTAAGGTTCTACGAGCAGTACTTC
CASSSQLRFYEQYF
>TRBV7-2|TRBD1|few|TRBJ2-3
TGTGCCAGCAGCTGGGGCAGGGGGCGAACCACAGATACGCAGTATTTT
CASSWGRGRTTDTQYF
>TRBV11-2|TRBD1|.|TRBJ2-3
TGTGCCAGCAGCGTACAGGGGGCTGGCACAGATACGCAGTATTTT
CASSVQGAGTDTQYF
>TRBV5-1|.|.|TRBJ1-1
TGCGCCAGCAGCTTTCTGGATACGGAGAACACTGAAGCTTTCTTT
CASSFLDTENTEAFF
>TRBV24-1|.|.|TRBJ2-1
TGTGCCACCAGTGGCGGAGGGAGCGCAGACTACAATGAGCAGTTCTTC
CATSGGGSADYNEQFF
>TRBV20-1|.|.|TRBJ1-1
TGCAGTGCTAGGGGGGGGATGAGACAAATCTTGACTGAAGCTTTCTTT
CSARGGMRQILTEAFF
>TRBV4-2|TRBD2|few|TRBJ2-1
TGTGCCAGCAGCCAAGACTGGACTAGCGGGAGCTGGGGTGACAATGAGCAGTTCTTC
CASSQDWTSGSWGDNEQFF
>TRBV5-4|.|few|TRBJ2-5
TGTGCCAGCAGCCCCGTGTCGGACTTTCAAGAGACCCAGTACTTC
CASSPVSDFQETQYF
>TRBV25-1|TRBD2|.|TRBJ2-7
TGTGCCAGCAGTGAGACTAGCGGGAGGTATCACGAGCAGTACTTC
CASSETSGRYHEQYF
>TRBV6-1|.|few|TRBJ2-7
TGTGCCAGCTCCCTTAGGCACGCGAGCTCCTACGAGCAGTACTTC
CASSLRHASSYEQYF
>TRBV6-2/TRBV6-3|.|.|TRBJ2-1
TGTGCCAGCAGTCCGCACTCATTCCTAGTGGGGCGGCCCAATGAGCAGTTCTTC
CASSPHSFLVGRPNEQFF
>TRBV29-1|.|many|TRBJ2-3
TGCAGCGTTGTTGGCACAGATACGCAGTATTTT
CSVVGTDTQYF
>TRBV29-1|.|few|TRBJ2-1
TGCAGCGTCCGAGGTGGCGGGACAACCAATGAGCAGTTCTTC
CSVRGGGTTNEQFF